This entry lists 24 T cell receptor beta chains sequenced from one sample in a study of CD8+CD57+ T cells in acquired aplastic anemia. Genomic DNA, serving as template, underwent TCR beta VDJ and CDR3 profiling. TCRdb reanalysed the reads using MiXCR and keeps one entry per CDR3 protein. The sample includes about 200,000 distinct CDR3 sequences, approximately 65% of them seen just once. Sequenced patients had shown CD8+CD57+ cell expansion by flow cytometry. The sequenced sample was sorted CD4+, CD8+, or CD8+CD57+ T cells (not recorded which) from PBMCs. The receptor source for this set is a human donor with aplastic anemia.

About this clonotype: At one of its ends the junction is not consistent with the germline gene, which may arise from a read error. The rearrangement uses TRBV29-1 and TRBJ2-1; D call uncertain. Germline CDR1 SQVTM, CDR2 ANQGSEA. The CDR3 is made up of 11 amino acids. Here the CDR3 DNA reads TGCGGCGTAGATCGCTGGGATGAGCAGTTCTTC. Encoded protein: CGVDRWDEQFF.

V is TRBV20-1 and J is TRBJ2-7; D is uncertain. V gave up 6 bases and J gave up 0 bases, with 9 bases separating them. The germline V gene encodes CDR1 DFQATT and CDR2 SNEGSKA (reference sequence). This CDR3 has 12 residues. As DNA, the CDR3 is TGCAGTGCGATGGCGACCTCCTACGAGCAGTACTTC. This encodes CSAMATSYEQYF.

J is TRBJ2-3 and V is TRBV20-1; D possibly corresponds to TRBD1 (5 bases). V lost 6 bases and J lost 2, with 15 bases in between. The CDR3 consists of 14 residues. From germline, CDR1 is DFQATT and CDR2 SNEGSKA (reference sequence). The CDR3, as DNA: TGCAGTGCCATGGGGCTGGAATACACAGATACGCAGTATTTT. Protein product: CSAMGLEYTDTQYF.

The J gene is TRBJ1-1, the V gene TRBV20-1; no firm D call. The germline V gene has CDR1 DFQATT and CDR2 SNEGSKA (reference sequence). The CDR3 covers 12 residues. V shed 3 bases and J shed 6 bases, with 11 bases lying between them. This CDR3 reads CSARDGDAEAFF. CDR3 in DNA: TGCAGTGCTAGGGACGGGGATGCTGAAGCTTTCTTT.

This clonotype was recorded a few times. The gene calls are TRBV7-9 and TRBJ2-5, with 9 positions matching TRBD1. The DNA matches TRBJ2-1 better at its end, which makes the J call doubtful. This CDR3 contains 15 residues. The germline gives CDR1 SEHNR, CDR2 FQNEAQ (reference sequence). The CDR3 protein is CASSLAGQGVDEQFF. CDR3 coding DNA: TGTGCCAGCAGCTTAGCGGGACAGGGTGTGGATGAGCAGTTCTTC.

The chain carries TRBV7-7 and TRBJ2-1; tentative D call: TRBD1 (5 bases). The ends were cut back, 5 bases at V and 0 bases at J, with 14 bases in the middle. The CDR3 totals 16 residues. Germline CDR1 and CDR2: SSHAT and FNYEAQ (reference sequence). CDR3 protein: CASSRYRSDSYNEQFF. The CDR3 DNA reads TGTGCCAGCAGCAGATACAGGTCCGACTCCTACAATGAGCAGTTCTTC.

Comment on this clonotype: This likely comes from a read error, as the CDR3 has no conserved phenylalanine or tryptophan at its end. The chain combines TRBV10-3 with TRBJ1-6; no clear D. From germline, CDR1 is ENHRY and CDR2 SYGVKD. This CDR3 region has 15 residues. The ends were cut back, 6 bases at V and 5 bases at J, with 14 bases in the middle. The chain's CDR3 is CAISRTEGDNSPLHV. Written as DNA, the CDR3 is TGTGCCATCAGCCGAACAGAGGGTGATAATTCACCCCTCCACGTT.

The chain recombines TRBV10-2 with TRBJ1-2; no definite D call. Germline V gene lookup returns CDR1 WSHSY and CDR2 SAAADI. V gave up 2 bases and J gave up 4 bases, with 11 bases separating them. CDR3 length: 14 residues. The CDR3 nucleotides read TGCGCCAGCAGTGAGGGGTGGCGGACCTATGGCTACACCTTC. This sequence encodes CASSEGWRTYGYTF.

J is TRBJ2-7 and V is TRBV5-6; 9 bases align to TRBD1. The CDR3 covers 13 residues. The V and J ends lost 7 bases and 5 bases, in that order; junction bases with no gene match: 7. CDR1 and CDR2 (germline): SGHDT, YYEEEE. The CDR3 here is CASGGQGFHEQYF. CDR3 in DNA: TGTGCCAGCGGGGGACAGGGTTTCCACGAGCAGTACTTC.

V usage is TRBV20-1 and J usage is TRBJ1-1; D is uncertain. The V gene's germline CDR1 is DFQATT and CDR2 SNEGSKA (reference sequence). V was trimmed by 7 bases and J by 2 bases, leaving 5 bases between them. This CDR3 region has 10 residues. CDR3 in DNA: TGCAGTGGTGGAAACACTGAAGCTTTCTTT. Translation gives CSGGNTEAFF.

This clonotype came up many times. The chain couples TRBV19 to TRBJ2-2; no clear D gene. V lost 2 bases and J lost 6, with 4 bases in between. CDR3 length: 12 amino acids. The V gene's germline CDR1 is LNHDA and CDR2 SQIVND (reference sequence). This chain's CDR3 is CASSILPGELFF. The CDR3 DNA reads TGTGCCAGTAGTATACTGCCCGGGGAGCTGTTTTTT.

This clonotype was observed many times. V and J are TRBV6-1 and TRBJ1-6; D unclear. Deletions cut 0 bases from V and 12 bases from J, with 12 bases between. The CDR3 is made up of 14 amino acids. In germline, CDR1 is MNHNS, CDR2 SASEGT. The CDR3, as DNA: TGTGCCAGCAGTGAAGCGACGGAGATTCAACCCCTCCACTTT. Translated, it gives CASSEATEIQPLHF.

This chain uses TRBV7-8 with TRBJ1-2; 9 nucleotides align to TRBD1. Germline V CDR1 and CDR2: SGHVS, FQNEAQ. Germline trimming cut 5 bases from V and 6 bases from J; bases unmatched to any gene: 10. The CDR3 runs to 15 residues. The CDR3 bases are TGTGCCAGCAGCCCCCAGACGGGACAGGGCAATGGCTACACCTTC. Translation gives CASSPQTGQGNGYTF.

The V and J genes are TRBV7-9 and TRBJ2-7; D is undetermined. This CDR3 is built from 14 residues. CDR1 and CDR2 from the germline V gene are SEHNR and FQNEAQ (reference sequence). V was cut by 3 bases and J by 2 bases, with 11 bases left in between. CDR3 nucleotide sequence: TGTGCCAGCAGCTTCCCGGACGGAGCCTACGAGCAGTACTTC. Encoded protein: CASSFPDGAYEQYF.

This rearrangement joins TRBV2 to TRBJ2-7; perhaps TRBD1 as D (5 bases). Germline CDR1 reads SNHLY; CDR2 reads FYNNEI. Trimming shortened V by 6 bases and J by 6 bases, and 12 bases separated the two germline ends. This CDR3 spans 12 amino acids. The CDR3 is CASRRQGPEQYF. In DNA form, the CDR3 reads TGTGCCAGCAGGCGCCAGGGCCCCGAGCAGTACTTC.

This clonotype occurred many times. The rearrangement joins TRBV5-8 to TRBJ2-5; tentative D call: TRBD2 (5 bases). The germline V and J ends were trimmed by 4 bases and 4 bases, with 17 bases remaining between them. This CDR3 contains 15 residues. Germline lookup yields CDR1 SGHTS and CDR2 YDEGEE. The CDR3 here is CASSKHGSAGETQYF. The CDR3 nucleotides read TGTGCCAGCAGCAAACACGGTTCGGCGGGAGAGACCCAGTACTTC.

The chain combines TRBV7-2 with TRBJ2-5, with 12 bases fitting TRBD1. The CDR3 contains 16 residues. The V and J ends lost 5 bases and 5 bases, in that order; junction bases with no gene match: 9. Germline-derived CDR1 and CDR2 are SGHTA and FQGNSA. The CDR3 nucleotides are TGTGCCAGCAGCCCCCCCGGGACAGGGGGCCATGAGACCCAGTACTTC. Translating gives CASSPPGTGGHETQYF.

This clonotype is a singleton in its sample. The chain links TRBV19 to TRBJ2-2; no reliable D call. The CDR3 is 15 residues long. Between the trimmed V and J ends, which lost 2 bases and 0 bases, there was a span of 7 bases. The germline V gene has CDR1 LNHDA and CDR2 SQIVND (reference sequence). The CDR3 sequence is CASSIRTPNTGELFF. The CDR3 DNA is TGTGCCAGTAGTATACGGACCCCGAACACCGGGGAGCTGTTTTTT.

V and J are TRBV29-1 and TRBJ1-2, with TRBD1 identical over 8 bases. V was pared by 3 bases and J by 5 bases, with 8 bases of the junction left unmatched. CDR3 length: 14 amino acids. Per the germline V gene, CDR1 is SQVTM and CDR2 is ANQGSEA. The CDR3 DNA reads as TGCAGCGTTGACGGACAGGGAGGGTGGTATGGCTACACCTTC. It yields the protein CSVDGQGGWYGYTF.

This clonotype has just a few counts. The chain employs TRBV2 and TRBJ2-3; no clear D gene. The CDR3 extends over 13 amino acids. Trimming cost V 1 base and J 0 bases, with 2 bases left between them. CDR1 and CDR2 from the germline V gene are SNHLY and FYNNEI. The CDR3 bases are TGTGCCAGCAGTGAAGTAAGCACAGATACGCAGTATTTT. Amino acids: CASSEVSTDTQYF.

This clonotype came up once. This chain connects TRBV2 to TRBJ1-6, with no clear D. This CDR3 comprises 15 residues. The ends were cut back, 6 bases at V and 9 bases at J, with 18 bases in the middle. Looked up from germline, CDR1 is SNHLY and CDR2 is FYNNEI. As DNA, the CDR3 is TGTGCCAGCAGCGCGTCGAGGCCGGGGAGTTCACCCCTCCACTTT. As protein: CASSASRPGSSPLHF.

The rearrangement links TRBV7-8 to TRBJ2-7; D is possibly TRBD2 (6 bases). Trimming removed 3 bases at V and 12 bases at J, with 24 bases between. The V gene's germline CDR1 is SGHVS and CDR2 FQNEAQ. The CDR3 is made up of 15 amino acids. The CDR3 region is CASSLGPQRENRAYF. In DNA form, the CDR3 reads TGTGCCAGCAGCTTGGGGCCCCAACGGGAGAACCGAGCGTACTTC.

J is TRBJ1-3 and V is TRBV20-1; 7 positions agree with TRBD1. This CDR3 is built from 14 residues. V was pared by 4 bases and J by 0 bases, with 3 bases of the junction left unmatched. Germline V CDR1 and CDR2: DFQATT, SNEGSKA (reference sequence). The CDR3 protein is CSAKGTDSGNTIYF. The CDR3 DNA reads TGCAGTGCTAAGGGGACAGACTCTGGAAACACCATATATTTT.

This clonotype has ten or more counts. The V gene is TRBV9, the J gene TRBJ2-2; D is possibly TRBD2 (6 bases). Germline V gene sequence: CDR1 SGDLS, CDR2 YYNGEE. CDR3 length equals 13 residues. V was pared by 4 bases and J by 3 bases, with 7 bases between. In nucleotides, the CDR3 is TGTGCCAGCAGCTGGGGGGACACCGGGGAGCTGTTTTTT. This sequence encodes CASSWGDTGELFF. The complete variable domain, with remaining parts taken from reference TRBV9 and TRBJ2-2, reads DSGVTQTPKHLITATGQRVTLRCSPRSGDLSVYWYQQSLDQGLQFLIQYYNGEERAKGNILERFSAQQFPDLHSELNLSSLELGDSALYFCASSWGDTGELFFGEGSRLTVL.